These 14 T cell receptor beta chains were all obtained from the same sample, sequenced in a study of beta chain features in type 1 diabetes. For these TCRs, the target antigens are not known. Study observations and caveats: People with Type 1 diabetes carried modestly yet significantly shorter TCRB CDR3s in all four CD4+ subsets.

The whole isolated RNA underwent reverse transcription, so sequencing captured expressed TCRB transcripts. Clones were sequenced by immunoSEQ multiplex PCR, and TCRdb holds only the in-frame ones, with some missing. Among over 150,000 clones listed, 6.5% to 10% were seen once. Sequences were obtained from central memory CD4+ T cells from blood. The receptors shown here come from a young woman with type 1 diabetes.

The genes are TRBV5-1 and TRBJ2-2; tentative D call: TRBD1 (6 bases). This CDR3 contains 14 residues. Germline V gives CDR1 SGHRS, CDR2 YFSETQ. V lost 4 bases to trimming and J lost 3 bases, with 10 bases between them. CDR3 DNA sequence: TGCGCCAGCAGCGGTTACAGGGACACCGGGGAGCTGTTTTTT. It is translated as CASSGYRDTGELFF.

In this sample, this clone turned up a few times. The rearrangement joins TRBV7-9 to TRBJ2-1; 8 nucleotides match TRBD2. Germline CDR1 SEHNR, CDR2 FQNEAQ (reference sequence). V shed 1 base, J shed 7 bases, and the junction held 9 bases outside the gene matches. The CDR3 is 16 amino acids. In DNA form, the CDR3 reads TGTGCCAGCAGCTTAGGCGGTTCGGGGGGGGTGAATGAGCAGTTCTTC. Translating gives CASSLGGSGGVNEQFF.

This chain links TRBV5-6 with TRBJ2-5; the D is unclear. Germline V gives CDR1 SGHDT, CDR2 YYEEEE. The CDR3 consists of 11 residues. V lost 3 bases and J 4 bases, leaving 4 bases between the germline ends. The CDR3 nucleotides read TGTGCCAGCAGCTCAGGAGAGACCCAGTACTTC. Encoded protein: CASSSGETQYF.

This clone was seen only a few times. The chain joins TRBV19 to TRBJ1-5; TRBD1 agrees at 7 bases. The CDR3 loop spans 14 amino acids. V was clipped by 8 bases and J by 2 bases; unmatched bases: 6. CDR1 is LNHDA and CDR2 is SQIVND in the germline V gene (reference sequence). CDR3 nucleotides: TGTGCCAGTTTAAACAGGGGAGGCAATCAGCCCCAGCATTTT. Translating gives CASLNRGGNQPQHF.

This clone appeared a few times. The J gene is TRBJ1-2, the V gene TRBV19, with unresolved D. V was pared by 10 bases and J by 4 bases, with 19 bases between. CDR1 is LNHDA and CDR2 is SQIVND in the germline V gene (reference sequence). This CDR3 spans 14 amino acids. CDR3 coding DNA: TGTGCCACTACCCGACGCGAGACATCCTATGGCTACACCTTC. As protein: CATTRRETSYGYTF. The entire variable domain, with the rest obtained from reference TRBV19 and TRBJ1-2, is as follows: DGGITQSPKYLFRKEGQNVTLSCEQNLNHDAMYWYRQDPGQGLRLIYYSQIVNDFQKGDIAEGYSVSREKKESFPLTVTSAQKNPTAFYLCATTRRETSYGYTFGSGTRLTVV.

This clone was seen more than once but under ten times. The chain carries TRBV18 and TRBJ1-2, with 8 bases fitting TRBD1. The CDR3 is 15 amino acids. The trim removed 4 bases at V and 10 bases at J, leaving 14 bases unmatched. Germline CDR1 reads KGHSH; CDR2 reads LQKENI. The CDR3 protein is CASSQLTGGLDLYTF. The CDR3 DNA sequence: TGTGCCAGCTCACAACTCACAGGGGGTTTAGACCTCTACACCTTC.

The chain uses TRBV7-3 and TRBJ2-1, with unresolved D. Deletions cut 4 bases from V and 6 bases from J, with 10 bases between. Germline-derived CDR1 and CDR2 are SGHTA and FQGTGA. This CDR3 is 13 amino acids long. CDR3 nucleotides: TGTGCCAGCAGCTCGGTAATGCGCAATGAGCAGTTCTTC. As protein: CASSSVMRNEQFF.

Ten or more counts support this clone. This chain connects TRBV7-9 to TRBJ2-1; 9 positions agree with TRBD2. CDR1 and CDR2 (germline): SEHNR, FQNEAQ (reference sequence). Losses at the gene ends were 2 bases for V and 5 bases for J; bases not matched to a gene: 7. This CDR3 spans 16 amino acids. The DNA for the CDR3 is TGTGCCAGCAGCTTATCAGGCGGGAGGGCCCACAATGAGCAGTTCTTC. Amino acid sequence: CASSLSGGRAHNEQFF.

The J gene is TRBJ1-6, the V gene TRBV7-6; TRBD1 matches at 7 bases. Germline V gives CDR1 SGHVS, CDR2 FNYEAQ. The V segment lost 5 bases and the J segment 6 bases; nucleotides outside the gene matches: 7. The CDR3 runs to 15 residues. CDR3 nucleotide sequence: TGTGCCAGCAGCGATCAGACAGGGAGTAATTCACCCCTCCACTTT. Protein product: CASSDQTGSNSPLHF.

V and J are TRBV5-5 and TRBJ2-7, with TRBD2 matching over 11 bases. V was pared by 0 bases and J by 5 bases, with 1 base of the junction left unmatched. The V gene's germline CDR1 is SGHKS and CDR2 YYEKEE (reference sequence). The CDR3 consists of 14 residues. The CDR3 coding sequence is TGTGCCAGCAGCTTGGGTAGCGGGGGGGACGAGCAGTACTTC. Residues: CASSLGSGGDEQYF.

The chain carries TRBV5-1 and TRBJ2-2, with D possibly being TRBD1 (5 bases). V was shortened by 2 bases and J by 1 base, with 9 bases between the two germline ends. This CDR3 is built from 15 residues. CDR1 and CDR2 (germline): SGHRS, YFSETQ. CDR3: CASSLGHQNTGELFF. CDR3 DNA: TGCGCCAGCAGCTTAGGACACCAGAACACCGGGGAGCTGTTTTTT.

The chain couples TRBV18 to TRBJ1-4, with a weak D call TRBD1 (5 bases). Trimming took off 3 bases at V and 7 bases at J, with 15 bases between the two ends. Germline assignment: CDR1 KGHSH and CDR2 LQKENI. This CDR3 is built from 15 residues. The CDR3 reads CASSPPGRAVEKLFF. CDR3 DNA sequence: TGTGCCAGCTCACCCCCGGGCAGGGCCGTTGAAAAACTGTTTTTT.

V gene TRBV7-2 combines with J gene TRBJ1-6; D unclear. This CDR3 has 14 residues. The ends were cut back, 5 bases at V and 7 bases at J, with 12 bases in the middle. The germline V gene encodes CDR1 SGHTA and CDR2 FQGNSA. The CDR3: CASSPSTANSPLHF. The CDR3 DNA reads as TGTGCCAGCAGCCCCAGTACAGCAAATTCACCCCTCCACTTT.

This chain connects TRBV5-1 to TRBJ1-5, with D maybe TRBD1 (5 bases). Trimming shortened V by 1 base and J by 0 bases, and 11 bases separated the two germline ends. CDR3 length: 16 amino acids. Germline-derived CDR1 and CDR2 are SGHRS and YFSETQ. The CDR3 DNA sequence: TGCGCCAGCAGCTTGTCTCTGACAGATAGCAATCAGCCCCAGCATTTT. This encodes CASSLSLTDSNQPQHF.